The present entry profiles one TCR beta chain with its context. This entry comes from a study of blood T cell repertoires in COVID-19. Study-level information: There were acute and convalescent COVID-19 samples, and they came from the United States, Italy and Spain. PBMCs, B-cell-depleted T cells, or T cells provided the cDNA or gDNA that made up the material.

The CDR3 is 13 residues long. Germline CDR1 is MGHDK and CDR2 is SYGVNS. Trimming removed 7 bases from V and 8 bases from J; junction bases left unmatched: 7. The authors' processing: Estimated nucleated cell counts came from reference gene primer amplification. The data were produced by immunoSEQ multiplex PCR, yet TCRdb's version contains in-frame clones alone and is incomplete. D and trimming come from the DNA, and the V and J calls and clone size come from that table. This repertoire shows 70,000 or so clones, roughly 80% found once; its top ten account for 13%. Seattle patient enrollment occurred during active infection, with longitudinal follow-up thereafter.

Input material: peripheral blood. This sequence was found in a man aged 50 or older with COVID-19, enrolled during active disease. The rearrangement uses TRBV25-1 and TRBJ1-4; 7 positions match TRBD1. The CDR3 reads CASTQGPGEKLFF. The DNA of the CDR3 is TGTGCCAGCACACAGGGGCCGGGGGAAAAACTGTTTTTT.